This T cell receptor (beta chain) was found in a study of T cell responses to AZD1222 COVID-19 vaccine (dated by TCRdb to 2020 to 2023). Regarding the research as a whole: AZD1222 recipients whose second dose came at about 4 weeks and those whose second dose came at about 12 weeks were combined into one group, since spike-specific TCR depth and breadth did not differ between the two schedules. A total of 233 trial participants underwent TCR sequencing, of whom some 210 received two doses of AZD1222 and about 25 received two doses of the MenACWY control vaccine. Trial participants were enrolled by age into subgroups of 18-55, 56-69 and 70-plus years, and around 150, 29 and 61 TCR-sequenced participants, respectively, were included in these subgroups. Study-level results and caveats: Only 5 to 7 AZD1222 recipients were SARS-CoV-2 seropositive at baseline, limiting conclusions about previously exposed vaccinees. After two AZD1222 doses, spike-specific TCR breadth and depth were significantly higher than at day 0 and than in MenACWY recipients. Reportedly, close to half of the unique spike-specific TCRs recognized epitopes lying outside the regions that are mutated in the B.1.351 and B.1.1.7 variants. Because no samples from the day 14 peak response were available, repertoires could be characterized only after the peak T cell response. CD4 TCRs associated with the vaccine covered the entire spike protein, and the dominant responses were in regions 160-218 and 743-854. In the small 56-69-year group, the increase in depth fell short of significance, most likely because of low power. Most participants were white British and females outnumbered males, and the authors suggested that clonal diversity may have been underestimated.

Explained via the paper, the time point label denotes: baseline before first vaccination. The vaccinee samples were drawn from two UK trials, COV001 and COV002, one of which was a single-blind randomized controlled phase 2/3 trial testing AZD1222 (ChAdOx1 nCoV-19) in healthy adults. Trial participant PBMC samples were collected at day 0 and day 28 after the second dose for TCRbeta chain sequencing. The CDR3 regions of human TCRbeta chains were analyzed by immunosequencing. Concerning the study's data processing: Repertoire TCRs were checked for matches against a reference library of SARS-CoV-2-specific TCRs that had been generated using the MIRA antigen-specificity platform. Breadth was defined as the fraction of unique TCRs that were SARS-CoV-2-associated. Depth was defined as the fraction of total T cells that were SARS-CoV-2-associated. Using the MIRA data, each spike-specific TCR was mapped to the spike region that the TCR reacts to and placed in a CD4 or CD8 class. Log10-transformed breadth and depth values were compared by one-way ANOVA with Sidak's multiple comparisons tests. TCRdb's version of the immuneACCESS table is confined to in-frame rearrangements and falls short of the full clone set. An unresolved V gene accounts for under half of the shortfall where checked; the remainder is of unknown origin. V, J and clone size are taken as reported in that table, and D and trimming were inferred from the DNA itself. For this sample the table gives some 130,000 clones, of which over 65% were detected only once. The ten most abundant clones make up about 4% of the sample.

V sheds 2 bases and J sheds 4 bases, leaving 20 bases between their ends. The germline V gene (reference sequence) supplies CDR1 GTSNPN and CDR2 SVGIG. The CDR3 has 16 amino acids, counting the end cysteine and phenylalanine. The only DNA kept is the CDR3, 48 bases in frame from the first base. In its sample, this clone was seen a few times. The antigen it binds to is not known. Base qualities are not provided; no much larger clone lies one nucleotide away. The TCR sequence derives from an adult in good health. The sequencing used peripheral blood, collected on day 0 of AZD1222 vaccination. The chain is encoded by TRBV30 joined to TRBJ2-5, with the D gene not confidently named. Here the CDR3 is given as CAWSNLGFGVVETQYF. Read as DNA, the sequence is TGTGCCTGGAGTAATTTAGGGTTTGGGGTGGTAGAGACCCAGTACTTC.